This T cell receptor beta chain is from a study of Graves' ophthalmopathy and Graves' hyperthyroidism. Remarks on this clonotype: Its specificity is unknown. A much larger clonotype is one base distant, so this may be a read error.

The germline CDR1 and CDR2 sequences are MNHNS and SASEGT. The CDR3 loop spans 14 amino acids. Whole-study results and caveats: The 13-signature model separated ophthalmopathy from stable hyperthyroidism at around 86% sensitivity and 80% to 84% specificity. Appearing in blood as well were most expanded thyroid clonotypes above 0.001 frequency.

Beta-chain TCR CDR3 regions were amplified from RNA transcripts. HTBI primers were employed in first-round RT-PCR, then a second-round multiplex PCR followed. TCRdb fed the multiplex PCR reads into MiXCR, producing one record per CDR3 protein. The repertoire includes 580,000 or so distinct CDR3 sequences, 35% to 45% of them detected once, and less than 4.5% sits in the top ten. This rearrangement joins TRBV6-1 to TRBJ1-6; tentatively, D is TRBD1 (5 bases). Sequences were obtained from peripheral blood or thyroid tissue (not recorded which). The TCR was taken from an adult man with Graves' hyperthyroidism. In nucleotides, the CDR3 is TGTGTCAGCAGTTGGGGGTCCGGGTTGTCACCCCTCCACTTT. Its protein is CVSSWGSGLSPLHF.